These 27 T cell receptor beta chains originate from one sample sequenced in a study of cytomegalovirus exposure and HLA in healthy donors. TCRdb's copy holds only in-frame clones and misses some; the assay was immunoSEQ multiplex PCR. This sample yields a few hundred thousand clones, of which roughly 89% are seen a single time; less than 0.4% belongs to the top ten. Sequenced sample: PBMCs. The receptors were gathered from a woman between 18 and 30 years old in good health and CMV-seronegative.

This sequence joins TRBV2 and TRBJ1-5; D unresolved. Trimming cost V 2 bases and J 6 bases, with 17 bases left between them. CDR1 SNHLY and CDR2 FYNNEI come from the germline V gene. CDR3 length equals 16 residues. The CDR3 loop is CASSEITAEGGQPQHF. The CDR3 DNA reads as TGTGCCAGCAGTGAAATAACTGCAGAGGGTGGTCAGCCCCAGCATTTT.

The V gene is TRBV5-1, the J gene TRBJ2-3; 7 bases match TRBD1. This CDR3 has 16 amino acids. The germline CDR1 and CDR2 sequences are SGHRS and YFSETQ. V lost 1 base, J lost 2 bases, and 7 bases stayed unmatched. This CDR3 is CASSLTTGAPTDTQYF. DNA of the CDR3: TGCGCCAGCAGCTTGACCACAGGGGCGCCCACAGATACGCAGTATTTT.

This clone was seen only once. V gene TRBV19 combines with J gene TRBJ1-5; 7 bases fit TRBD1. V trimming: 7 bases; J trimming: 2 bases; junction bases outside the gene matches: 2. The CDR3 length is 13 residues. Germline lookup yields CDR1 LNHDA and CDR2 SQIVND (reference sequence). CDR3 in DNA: TGTGCCAGTACTGACAGGGGCAATCAGCCCCAGCATTTT. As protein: CASTDRGNQPQHF.

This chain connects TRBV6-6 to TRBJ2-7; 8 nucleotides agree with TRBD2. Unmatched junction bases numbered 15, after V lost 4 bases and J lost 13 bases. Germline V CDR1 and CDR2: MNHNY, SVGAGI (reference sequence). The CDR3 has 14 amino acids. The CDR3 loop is CASSLRGDQKGVYV. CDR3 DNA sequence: TGTGCCAGCAGTTTGCGGGGGGACCAAAAAGGGGTTTACGTC.

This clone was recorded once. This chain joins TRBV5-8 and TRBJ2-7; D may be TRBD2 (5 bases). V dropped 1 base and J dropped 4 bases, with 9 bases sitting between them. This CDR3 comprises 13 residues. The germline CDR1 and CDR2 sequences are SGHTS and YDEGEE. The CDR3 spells CASSLRSGYEQYF. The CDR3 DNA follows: TGTGCCAGCAGCTTGCGATCGGGGTACGAGCAGTACTTC. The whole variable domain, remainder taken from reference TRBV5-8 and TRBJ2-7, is EAGVTQSPTHLIKTRGQQATLRCSPISGHTSVYWYQQALGLGLQFLLWYDEGEERNRGNFPPRFSGRQFPNYSSELNVNALELEDSALYLCASSLRSGYEQYFGPGTRLTVT.

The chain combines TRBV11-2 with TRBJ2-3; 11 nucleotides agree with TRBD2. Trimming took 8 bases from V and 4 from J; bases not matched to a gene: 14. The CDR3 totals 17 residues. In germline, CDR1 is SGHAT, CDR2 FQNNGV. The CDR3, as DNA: TGTGCCAGCTCAGATCCTATAGCGGGGGGGCGAGCAGATACGCAGTATTTT. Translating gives CASSDPIAGGRADTQYF.

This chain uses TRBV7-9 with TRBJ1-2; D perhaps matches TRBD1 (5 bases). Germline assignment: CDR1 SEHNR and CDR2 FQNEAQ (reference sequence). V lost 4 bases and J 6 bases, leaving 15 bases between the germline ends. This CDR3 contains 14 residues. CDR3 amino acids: CASSSFGGLHGYTF. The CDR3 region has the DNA TGTGCCAGCAGCTCCTTTGGGGGGTTACATGGCTACACCTTC. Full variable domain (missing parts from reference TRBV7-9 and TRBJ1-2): DTGVSQNPRHKITKRGQNVTFRCDPISEHNRLYWYRQTLGQGPEFLTYFQNEAQLEKSRLLSDRFSAERPKGSFSTLEIQRTEQGDSAMYLCASSSFGGLHGYTFGSGTRLTVV.

In DNA form, the CDR3 reads TGTGCCAGCAGGACCCTGGGGACAGGGGCTCGAGATACGCAGTATTTT. Its protein is CASRTLGTGARDTQYF. This chain uses TRBV2 with TRBJ2-3; 10 bases fit TRBD1. The CDR3 has 16 amino acids. Germline V gene data show CDR1 as SNHLY and CDR2 as FYNNEI. J gave up 5 bases and V 6 bases, and 11 bases lay outside the gene matches.

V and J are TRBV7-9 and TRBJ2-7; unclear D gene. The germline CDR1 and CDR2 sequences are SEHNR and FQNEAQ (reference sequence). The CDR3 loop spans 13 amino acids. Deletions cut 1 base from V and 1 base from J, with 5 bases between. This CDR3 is CASSLEESYEQYF. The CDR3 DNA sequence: TGTGCCAGCAGCTTAGAGGAGTCCTACGAGCAGTACTTC.

This CDR3 is CASSPRTSGASGELFF. In DNA form, the CDR3 reads TGTGCCAGCAGCCCACGGACTAGCGGGGCCTCCGGGGAGCTGTTTTTT. The chain combines TRBV9 with TRBJ2-2; 12 nucleotides match TRBD2. Germline assignment: CDR1 SGDLS and CDR2 YYNGEE. The CDR3 runs 16 residues. J was trimmed by 6 bases and V by 4 bases; bases with no gene match: 7.

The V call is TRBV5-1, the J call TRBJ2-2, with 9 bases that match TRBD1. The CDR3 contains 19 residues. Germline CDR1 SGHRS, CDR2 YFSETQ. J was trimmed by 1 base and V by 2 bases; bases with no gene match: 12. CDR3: CASSFRFEDRGENTGELFF. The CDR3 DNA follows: TGCGCCAGCAGCTTTCGATTTGAGGACAGGGGAGAGAACACCGGGGAGCTGTTTTTT.

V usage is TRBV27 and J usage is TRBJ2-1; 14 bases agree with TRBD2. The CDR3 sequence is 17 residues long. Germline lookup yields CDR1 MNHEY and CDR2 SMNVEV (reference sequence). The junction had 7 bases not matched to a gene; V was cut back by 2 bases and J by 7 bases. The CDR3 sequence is CASSLRLAGGPRNEQFF. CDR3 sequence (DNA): TGTGCCAGCAGTTTACGACTAGCGGGGGGGCCTAGGAATGAGCAGTTCTTC.

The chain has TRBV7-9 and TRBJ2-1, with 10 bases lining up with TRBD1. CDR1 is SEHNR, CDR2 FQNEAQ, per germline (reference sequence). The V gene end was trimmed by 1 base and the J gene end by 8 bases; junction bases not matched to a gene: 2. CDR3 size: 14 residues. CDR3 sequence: CASSLVGQGHEQFF. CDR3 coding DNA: TGTGCCAGCAGCTTAGTGGGACAGGGGCATGAGCAGTTCTTC.

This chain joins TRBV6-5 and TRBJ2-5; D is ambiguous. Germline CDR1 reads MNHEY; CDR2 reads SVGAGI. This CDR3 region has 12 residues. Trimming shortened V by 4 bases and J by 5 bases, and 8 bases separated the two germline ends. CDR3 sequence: CASSFAGETQYF. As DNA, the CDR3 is TGTGCCAGCAGTTTCGCCGGGGAGACCCAGTACTTC.

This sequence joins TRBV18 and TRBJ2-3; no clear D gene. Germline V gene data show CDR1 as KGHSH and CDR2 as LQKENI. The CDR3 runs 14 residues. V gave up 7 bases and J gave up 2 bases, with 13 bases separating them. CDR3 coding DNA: TGTGCCAGCTACTCAGGCCAAGTCACAGATACGCAGTATTTT. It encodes CASYSGQVTDTQYF.

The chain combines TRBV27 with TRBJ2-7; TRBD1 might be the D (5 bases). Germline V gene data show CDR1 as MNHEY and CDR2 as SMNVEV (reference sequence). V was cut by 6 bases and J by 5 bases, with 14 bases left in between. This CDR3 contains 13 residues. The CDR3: CASSISGLHEQYF. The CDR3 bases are TGTGCCAGCAGCATATCAGGGTTACACGAGCAGTACTTC.

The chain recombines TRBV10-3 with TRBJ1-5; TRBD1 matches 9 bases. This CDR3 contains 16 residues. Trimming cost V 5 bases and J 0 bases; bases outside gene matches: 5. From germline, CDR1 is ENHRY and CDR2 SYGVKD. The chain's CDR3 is CAISIGTGYSNQPQHF. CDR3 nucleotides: TGTGCCATCAGTATCGGGACAGGGTATAGCAATCAGCCCCAGCATTTT.

CDR3 residues: CASSDPEANTGELFF. In nucleotides, the CDR3 is TGTGCCAGCAGTGACCCAGAAGCGAACACCGGGGAGCTGTTTTTT. The chain couples TRBV2 to TRBJ2-2; the D is unclear. Trimming pared 3 bases from V and 0 bases from J, leaving 8 bases between. This CDR3 has 15 residues. The germline V gene has CDR1 SNHLY and CDR2 FYNNEI.

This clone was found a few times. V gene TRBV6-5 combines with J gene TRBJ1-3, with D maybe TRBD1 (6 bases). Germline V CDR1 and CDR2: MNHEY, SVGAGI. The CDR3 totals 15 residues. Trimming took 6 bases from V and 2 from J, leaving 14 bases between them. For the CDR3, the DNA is TGTGCCAGCAGCCTACTACGGGACACTGGAAACACCATATATTTT. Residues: CASSLLRDTGNTIYF.

CDR3 DNA sequence: TGTGCCAGCAGCTCATACAGGGGCAACTATGGCTACACCTTC. Translating gives CASSSYRGNYGYTF. This rearrangement joins TRBV7-2 to TRBJ1-2; 7 nucleotides agree with TRBD1. Per germline, CDR1 SGHTA and CDR2 FQGNSA. J lost 2 bases, V lost 4 bases, and 4 bases had no gene match. This CDR3 contains 14 residues.

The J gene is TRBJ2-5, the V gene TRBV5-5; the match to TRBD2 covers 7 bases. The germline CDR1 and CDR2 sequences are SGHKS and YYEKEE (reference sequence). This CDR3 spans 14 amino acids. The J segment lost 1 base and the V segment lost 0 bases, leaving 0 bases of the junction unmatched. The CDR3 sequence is CASSLGLAQETQYF. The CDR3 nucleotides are TGTGCCAGCAGCTTGGGACTAGCCCAAGAGACCCAGTACTTC.

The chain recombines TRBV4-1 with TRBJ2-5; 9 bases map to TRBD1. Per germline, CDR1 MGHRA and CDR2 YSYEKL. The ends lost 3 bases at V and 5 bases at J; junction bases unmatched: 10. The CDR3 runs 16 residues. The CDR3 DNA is TGCGCCAGCAGCCATCTACCGGGACAGGGCAAGGAGACCCAGTACTTC. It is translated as CASSHLPGQGKETQYF.

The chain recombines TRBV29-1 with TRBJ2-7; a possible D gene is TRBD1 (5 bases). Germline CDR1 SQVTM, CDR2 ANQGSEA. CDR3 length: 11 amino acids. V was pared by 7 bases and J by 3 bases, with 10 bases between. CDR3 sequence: CSALDSYEQYF. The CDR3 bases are TGCAGCGCCCTCGACAGCTACGAGCAGTACTTC.

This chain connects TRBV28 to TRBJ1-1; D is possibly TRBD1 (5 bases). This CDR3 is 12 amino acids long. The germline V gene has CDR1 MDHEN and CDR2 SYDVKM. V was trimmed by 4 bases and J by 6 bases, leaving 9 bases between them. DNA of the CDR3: TGTGCCAGCAGTTCCGGACACCCTGAAGCTTTCTTT. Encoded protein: CASSSGHPEAFF.

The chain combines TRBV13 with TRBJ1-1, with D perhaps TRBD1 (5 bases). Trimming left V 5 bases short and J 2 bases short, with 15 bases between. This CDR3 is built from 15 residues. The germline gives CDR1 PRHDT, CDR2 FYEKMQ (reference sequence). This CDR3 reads CASSPSTDSNTEAFF. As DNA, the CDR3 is TGTGCCAGCAGCCCAAGTACCGACAGCAACACTGAAGCTTTCTTT.

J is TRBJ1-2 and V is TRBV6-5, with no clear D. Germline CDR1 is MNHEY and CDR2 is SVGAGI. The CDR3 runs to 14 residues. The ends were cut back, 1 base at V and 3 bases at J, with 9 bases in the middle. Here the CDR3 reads CASSYFGEDYGYTF. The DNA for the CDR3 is TGTGCCAGCAGTTACTTTGGGGAGGACTATGGCTACACCTTC.

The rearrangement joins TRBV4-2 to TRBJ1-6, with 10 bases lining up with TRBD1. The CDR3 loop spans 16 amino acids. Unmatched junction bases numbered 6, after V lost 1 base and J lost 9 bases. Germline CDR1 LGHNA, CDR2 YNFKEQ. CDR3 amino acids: CASSQALGQGISPLHF. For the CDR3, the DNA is TGTGCCAGCAGCCAAGCCCTGGGACAGGGGATTTCACCCCTCCACTTT.